Listed below are T cell receptor beta chains from one sample, sequenced in a study of T cells in Graves' hyperthyroidism and ophthalmopathy. In TCRdb, the multiplex PCR reads were re-called with MiXCR into one record per CDR3 protein. This sample has about 380,000 distinct CDR3 sequences, with about 18% found just once. Material: blood. The source of these receptors is a man in his late teens or twenties with Graves' ophthalmopathy. CDR3s include the opening cysteine and the closing phenylalanine or tryptophan. Each record gives: V gene, clone size, J gene, D gene, CDR3 DNA, CDR3 protein. The D gene is left open where the match is weak. Clone size, where shown, is once, few, many, or a class for clones that have expanded.

v_gene: TRBV10-2; abundance: -; j_gene: TRBJ2-2; d_gene: -; CDR3nt: TGCGCCAGCAGTCCCGTTGGAGGGAACACCGGGGAGCTGTTTTTT; CDR3aa: CASSPVGGNTGELFF
v_gene: TRBV9; abundance: -; j_gene: TRBJ2-2; d_gene: -; CDR3nt: TGTGCCAGCAGCGTGGCGGGGCTAGCCGGGGAGCTGTTTTTT; CDR3aa: CASSVAGLAGELFF
v_gene: TRBV3-1; abundance: -; j_gene: TRBJ2-7; d_gene: -; CDR3nt: TGTGCCAGCGGTGGACTGAACCGGGGGAGTCGTAGCTCCTACGAGCAGTACTTC; CDR3aa: CASGGLNRGSRSSYEQYF
v_gene: TRBV20-1; abundance: many; j_gene: TRBJ1-1; d_gene: TRBD1; CDR3nt: TGCAGTGCTAGACGGACAGGCATGAACACTGAAGCTTTCTTT; CDR3aa: CSARRTGMNTEAFF
v_gene: TRBV6-1; abundance: -; j_gene: TRBJ1-1; d_gene: -; CDR3nt: TGTGCCAGCAGTGAAGACAGGGACCGGGGCACTGAAGCTTTCTTT; CDR3aa: CASSEDRDRGTEAFF
v_gene: TRBV5-1; abundance: -; j_gene: TRBJ2-7; d_gene: -; CDR3nt: TGCGCCAGCAGCTTGGCACCTGACCCCCTCTACGAGCAGTACTTC; CDR3aa: CASSLAPDPLYEQYF
v_gene: TRBV7-8; abundance: many; j_gene: TRBJ1-1; d_gene: -; CDR3nt: TGTGCCAGCAGCCCCTGGGACAAGAACACTGAAGCTTTCTTT; CDR3aa: CASSPWDKNTEAFF
v_gene: TRBV28; abundance: -; j_gene: TRBJ2-5; d_gene: TRBD1; CDR3nt: TGTGCCAGCACCCGACAACAGGGGTGGATGGAGACCCAGTACTTC; CDR3aa: CASTRQQGWMETQYF
v_gene: TRBV2; abundance: -; j_gene: TRBJ1-2; d_gene: -; CDR3nt: TGTGCCAGCATCGAGGGTAGCTATGGCTACACCTTC; CDR3aa: CASIEGSYGYTF
v_gene: TRBV3-1; abundance: many; j_gene: TRBJ2-5; d_gene: -; CDR3nt: TGTGCCAGCAGCCAAGATCGATTGACCCAGTACTTC; CDR3aa: CASSQDRLTQYF
v_gene: TRBV15; abundance: -; j_gene: TRBJ2-1; d_gene: -; CDR3nt: TGTGCCACCAGCAGGACCACGAGCTCCTACAATGAGCAGTTCTTC; CDR3aa: CATSRTTSSYNEQFF
v_gene: TRBV20-1; abundance: many; j_gene: TRBJ2-7; d_gene: TRBD2; CDR3nt: TGCAGTGCCTGGACTAGCGGGGGTTACGAGCAGTACTTC; CDR3aa: CSAWTSGGYEQYF
v_gene: TRBV12-3/TRBV12-4; abundance: many; j_gene: TRBJ1-2; d_gene: -; CDR3nt: TGTGCCAGCAGTTTAGTCCCCGGTACATTTACCTATGAAGGATATGGCTACACCTTC; CDR3aa: CASSLVPGTFTYEGYGYTF
v_gene: TRBV7-9; abundance: few; j_gene: TRBJ1-2; d_gene: -; CDR3nt: TGTGCCAGCAGCTTAGCGTACACATACTATGGCTACACCTTC; CDR3aa: CASSLAYTYYGYTF
v_gene: TRBV15; abundance: many; j_gene: TRBJ2-5; d_gene: -; CDR3nt: TGTGCCACCAGCCCGTGGGGCAGCAACCAAGAGACCCAGTACTTC; CDR3aa: CATSPWGSNQETQYF
v_gene: TRBV28; abundance: few; j_gene: TRBJ2-5; d_gene: -; CDR3nt: TGTGCCAGCAAGGGAGGACACACAGAGACCCAGTACTTC; CDR3aa: CASKGGHTETQYF
v_gene: TRBV19; abundance: few; j_gene: TRBJ1-1; d_gene: -; CDR3nt: TGTGCCAGTGGGCCGACAGTCGATAACACTGAAGCTTTCTTT; CDR3aa: CASGPTVDNTEAFF
v_gene: TRBV5-1; abundance: few; j_gene: TRBJ2-7; d_gene: TRBD1; CDR3nt: TGCGCCAGCAGCATGACAGGGGGCTCCTACGAGCAGTACTTC; CDR3aa: CASSMTGGSYEQYF
v_gene: TRBV4-1; abundance: few; j_gene: TRBJ1-2; d_gene: TRBD1; CDR3nt: TGCGCCAGCAGCCAGGAAACGACAGGGGGCGATTACTATGGCTACACCTTC; CDR3aa: CASSQETTGGDYYGYTF
v_gene: TRBV3-1; abundance: many; j_gene: TRBJ2-7; d_gene: -; CDR3nt: TGTGCCAGCAGCCAAGTGGCCCACGAGCAGTACTTC; CDR3aa: CASSQVAHEQYF
v_gene: TRBV27; abundance: few; j_gene: TRBJ2-3; d_gene: -; CDR3nt: TGTGCCAGCAGTACCCTCGGGCAGCGAAGGAATACGCAGTATTTT; CDR3aa: CASSTLGQRRNTQYF
v_gene: TRBV10-2; abundance: many; j_gene: TRBJ1-5; d_gene: -; CDR3nt: TGCGCCAGCAGTGAGCCTGACAGGATTCAGCCCCAGCATTTT; CDR3aa: CASSEPDRIQPQHF
v_gene: TRBV18; abundance: -; j_gene: TRBJ1-1; d_gene: -; CDR3nt: TGTGCCAGCTCACAGGGCGCAGGGAGCACTGAAGCTTTCTTT; CDR3aa: CASSQGAGSTEAFF
v_gene: TRBV25-1; abundance: once; j_gene: TRBJ1-1; d_gene: -; CDR3nt: TGTGCCAGCAGTGAGTTAAGGGGGGGTTCCACTGAAGCTTTCTTT; CDR3aa: CASSELRGGSTEAFF
v_gene: TRBV5-6; abundance: many; j_gene: TRBJ2-3; d_gene: -; CDR3nt: TGTGCCAGCAGCTCGGCTGGTGCAGATACGCAGTATTTT; CDR3aa: CASSSAGADTQYF
v_gene: TRBV2; abundance: many; j_gene: TRBJ2-6; d_gene: -; CDR3nt: TGTGCCAGCCCTACAGCCTCTGGGGCCAACGTCCTGACTTTC; CDR3aa: CASPTASGANVLTF
v_gene: TRBV19; abundance: once; j_gene: TRBJ1-2; d_gene: TRBD1; CDR3nt: TGTGCCAGTAGTATGGATACCGGGACAGGGAACTATGGCTACACCTTC; CDR3aa: CASSMDTGTGNYGYTF
v_gene: TRBV20-1; abundance: -; j_gene: TRBJ2-7; d_gene: -; CDR3nt: TGCAGTGCTAGAACACCGGTGGGGTACTACGAGCAGTACTTC; CDR3aa: CSARTPVGYYEQYF
v_gene: TRBV13; abundance: -; j_gene: TRBJ1-1; d_gene: TRBD1; CDR3nt: TGTGCCAGCACCAGGGACAGGGCCACTGAAGCTTTCTTT; CDR3aa: CASTRDRATEAFF
v_gene: TRBV5-1; abundance: few; j_gene: TRBJ2-3; d_gene: -; CDR3nt: TGCGCCAGCCGTCTCGGCACAGATACGCAGTATTTT; CDR3aa: CASRLGTDTQYF
v_gene: TRBV2; abundance: -; j_gene: TRBJ2-6; d_gene: -; CDR3nt: TGTGCCAGCAGTGATGAATGGAGCTCTGGGGCCAACGTCCTGACTTTC; CDR3aa: CASSDEWSSGANVLTF
v_gene: TRBV5-1; abundance: -; j_gene: TRBJ2-1; d_gene: TRBD2; CDR3nt: TGCGCCAGCAGCTCTCCTAGCGGGAGCGATGAGCAGTTCTTC; CDR3aa: CASSSPSGSDEQFF
v_gene: TRBV11-2; abundance: -; j_gene: TRBJ2-4; d_gene: -; CDR3nt: TGTGCCAGCAGCTTAGGCCGGGCCAAAAACATTCAGTACTTC; CDR3aa: CASSLGRAKNIQYF
v_gene: TRBV28; abundance: many; j_gene: TRBJ1-2; d_gene: -; CDR3nt: TGTGCCAGCAGTTCTCCCACGACACGAAACTATGGCTACACCTTC; CDR3aa: CASSSPTTRNYGYTF
v_gene: TRBV2; abundance: -; j_gene: TRBJ2-3; d_gene: TRBD2; CDR3nt: TGTGCCAGCAGTGACGGGGGGGGGATGGCAGATACGCAGTATTTT; CDR3aa: CASSDGGGMADTQYF
v_gene: TRBV28; abundance: many; j_gene: TRBJ1-1; d_gene: -; CDR3nt: TGTGCCAGCAGTTCCGGACAGCGCAATGAAGCTTTCTTT; CDR3aa: CASSSGQRNEAFF